A single sample gave rise to the 14 T cell receptor beta chains below, sequenced in a study of T cell responses to AZD1222 COVID-19 vaccine. The repertoire was sequenced with immunoSEQ multiplex PCR; TCRdb's copy has only in-frame clones and lacks some. Here the sample spans roughly 160,000 clones, about 91% being singletons. Sequences were derived from peripheral blood, sampled on day 0 of MenACWY control vaccination. The receptors shown here come from an adult in good health.

This rearrangement joins TRBV7-2 to TRBJ1-4; TRBD1 is a possible D gene (5 bases). This CDR3 is 13 amino acids long. V lost 6 bases and J lost 7, with 12 bases in between. Germline CDR1 is SGHTA and CDR2 is FQGNSA. CDR3 coding DNA: TGTGCCAGCAGGAGGGGTGAGGGTGAAAAACTGTTTTTT. It yields the protein CASRRGEGEKLFF.

The chain has TRBV23-1 and TRBJ2-1, with D tentatively TRBD2 (6 bases). TRBV23-1 is placed among ORFs of uncertain function. Trimming pared 0 bases from V and 10 bases from J, leaving 16 bases between. This CDR3 has 15 residues. CDR3 coding DNA: TGCGCCAGCAGTCAATCGAAAGATCCCCGGGAGGAGCAGTTCTTC. Its translation: CASSQSKDPREEQFF.

V is TRBV11-2 and J is TRBJ1-2, with D uncertain. V was clipped by 2 bases and J by 5 bases, with 6 bases between them. The CDR3 length is 12 residues. Germline CDR1 is SGHAT and CDR2 is FQNNGV. In DNA, the CDR3 is TGTGCCAGCAGCTTAAGTGGATATGGCTACACCTTC. This sequence encodes CASSLSGYGYTF. The variable domain in full, with the rest retrieved from reference TRBV11-2 and TRBJ1-2, is EAGVAQSPRYKIIEKRQSVAFWCNPISGHATLYWYQQILGQGPKLLIQFQNNGVVDDSQLPKDRFSAERLKGVDSTLKIQPAKLEDSAVYLCASSLSGYGYTFGSGTRLTVV.

V is TRBV12-3 or TRBV12-4 and J is TRBJ1-2, with unresolved D. With 6 bases removed from V and 8 bases from J, the gap between germline ends came to 16 bases. This CDR3 has 13 amino acids. The CDR3 DNA sequence: TGTGCCAGCAGAGCCTCTTTCCCCCGAGGCTACACCTTC. Its protein is CASRASFPRGYTF.

The V call is TRBV7-9, the J call TRBJ1-1, with D possibly TRBD1 on 5 matching bases. V shed 3 bases and J shed 1 base, with 12 bases lying between them. The CDR3 contains 15 residues. Per the germline V gene, CDR1 is SEHNR and CDR2 is FQNEAQ (reference sequence). The CDR3 here is CASSLMRDGNTEAFF. CDR3 nucleotides: TGTGCCAGCAGCTTGATGCGGGACGGGAACACTGAAGCTTTCTTT. Based on the CDR3 plus reference TRBV7-9 and TRBJ1-1, the full variable domain is DTGVSQNPRHKITKRGQNVTFRCDPISEHNRLYWYRQTLGQGPEFLTYFQNEAQLEKSRLLSDRFSAERPKGSFSTLEIQRTEQGDSAMYLCASSLMRDGNTEAFFGQGTRLTVV.

The V call is TRBV5-1, the J call TRBJ2-7; 13 positions agree with TRBD2. The CDR3 extends over 17 amino acids. Trimming cost V 6 bases and J 1 base; bases outside gene matches: 10. CDR1 SGHRS and CDR2 YFSETQ come from the germline V gene. In DNA, the CDR3 is TGCGCCAGCAACCCTGGGACTAGCGGGACCATATCCTACGAGCAGTACTTC. Its protein product is CASNPGTSGTISYEQYF.

The rearrangement joins TRBV12-3 or TRBV12-4 to TRBJ1-2; 7 bases align to TRBD1. Losses at the gene ends were 6 bases for V and 5 bases for J; bases not matched to a gene: 6. There are 13 residues in the CDR3. CDR3 coding DNA: TGTGCCAGCAGCTCGGACAGGTTTTATGGCTACACCTTC. Its translation is CASSSDRFYGYTF.

This chain joins TRBV30 and TRBJ1-2; no clear D gene. With 1 base removed from V and 4 bases from J, the gap between germline ends came to 10 bases. This CDR3 contains 13 residues. Germline V gene data show CDR1 as GTSNPN and CDR2 as SVGIG (reference sequence). The chain's CDR3 is CAWSGAGPYGYTF. CDR3 sequence (DNA): TGTGCCTGGAGTGGGGCAGGACCCTATGGCTACACCTTC.

Only a few counts were recorded for this clone. CDR3 sequence reads: CASSEIRPGGHTEAFF. The CDR3 DNA follows: TGTGCCAGCAGTGAGATCCGACCTGGGGGTCACACTGAAGCTTTCTTT. The chain links TRBV28 to TRBJ1-1, with D perhaps TRBD1 (5 bases). The V end was cut by 5 bases, the J end by 3 bases, with 19 bases between. This CDR3 has 16 amino acids. Germline lookup yields CDR1 MDHEN and CDR2 SYDVKM.

The chain recombines TRBV29-1 with TRBJ2-7; TRBD1 matches at 11 bases. V trimming: 7 bases; J trimming: 8 bases; junction bases outside the gene matches: 7. Germline V CDR1 and CDR2: SQVTM, ANQGSEA. The CDR3 is 12 amino acids. CDR3 protein: CSARGQGDQQYF. CDR3 nucleotides: TGCAGCGCGAGGGGACAGGGGGATCAGCAGTACTTC.

This rearrangement joins TRBV19 to TRBJ1-5; 8 nucleotides line up with TRBD1. CDR3 length: 16 amino acids. The germline gives CDR1 LNHDA, CDR2 SQIVND (reference sequence). The V and J ends lost 11 bases and 2 bases, in that order; junction bases with no gene match: 14. This CDR3 reads CAGPDREGSGNQPQHF. CDR3 coding DNA: TGTGCCGGACCGGACAGGGAAGGCAGCGGCAATCAGCCCCAGCATTTT.

The chain is built from TRBV5-1 and TRBJ1-4; TRBD1 is a possible D gene (6 bases). The V end was cut by 4 bases, the J end by 3 bases, with 16 bases between. The CDR3 contains 16 residues. Germline assignment: CDR1 SGHRS and CDR2 YFSETQ. This chain's CDR3 is CASSAPLRGANEKLFF. The DNA for the CDR3 is TGCGCCAGCAGCGCACCTCTCAGGGGAGCTAATGAAAAACTGTTTTTT. Full variable domain (rest looked up from reference TRBV5-1 and TRBJ1-4): KAGVTQTPRYLIKTRGQQVTLSCSPISGHRSVSWYQQTPGQGLQFLFEYFSETQRNKGNFPGRFSGRQFSNSRSEMNVSTLELGDSALYLCASSAPLRGANEKLFFGSGTQLSVL.

This chain connects TRBV29-1 to TRBJ1-1; D not certain. The length of the CDR3 is 13 residues. Looked up from germline, CDR1 is SQVTM and CDR2 is ANQGSEA. Trimming stripped 1 base from V and 5 bases from J, with 11 bases between. CDR3 DNA sequence: TGCAGCGTTGAAGTCGGCGGAGGGACTGAAGCTTTCTTT. Protein sequence: CSVEVGGGTEAFF.

The J gene is TRBJ2-1, the V gene TRBV19; 7 positions agree with TRBD2. CDR3 length: 17 amino acids. Per germline, CDR1 LNHDA and CDR2 SQIVND (reference sequence). The V segment lost 3 bases and the J segment 6 bases; nucleotides outside the gene matches: 14. Written as DNA, the CDR3 is TGTGCCAGTAGTATCTTCAGGAGCGGGGTTCCCCGCAATGAGCAGTTCTTC. Its protein is CASSIFRSGVPRNEQFF.